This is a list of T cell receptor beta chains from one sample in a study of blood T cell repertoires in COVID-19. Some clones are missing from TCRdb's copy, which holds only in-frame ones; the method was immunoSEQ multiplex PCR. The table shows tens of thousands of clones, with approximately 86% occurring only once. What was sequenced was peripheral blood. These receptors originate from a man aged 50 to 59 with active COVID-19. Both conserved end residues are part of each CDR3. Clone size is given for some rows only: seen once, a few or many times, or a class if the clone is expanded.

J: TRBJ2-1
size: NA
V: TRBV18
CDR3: CASSPGQGGYNEQFF

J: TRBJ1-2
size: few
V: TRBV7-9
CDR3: CASSLADRGYGYTF

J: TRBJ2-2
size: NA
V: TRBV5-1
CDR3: CASSLRQGNGELFF

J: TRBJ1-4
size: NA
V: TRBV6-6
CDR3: CASSFYRGGEKLFF

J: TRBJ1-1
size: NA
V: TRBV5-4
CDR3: CASSLAGNTEAFF

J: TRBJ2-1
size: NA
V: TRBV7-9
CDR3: CASSLGVRSKNNEQFF

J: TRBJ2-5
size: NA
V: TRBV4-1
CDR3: CASSQGTGDQETQYF

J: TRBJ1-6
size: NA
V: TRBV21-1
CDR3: CASKGETSSYNSPLHF

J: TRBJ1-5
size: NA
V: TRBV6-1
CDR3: CASSEPGWINQPQHF

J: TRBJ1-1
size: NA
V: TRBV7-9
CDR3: CASSLENRVGTEAFF

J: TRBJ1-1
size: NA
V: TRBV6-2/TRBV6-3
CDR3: CASSSRQGAGPSEAFF

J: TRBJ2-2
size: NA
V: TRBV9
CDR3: CASSVVGSGNTRELFF

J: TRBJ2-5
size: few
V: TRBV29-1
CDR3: CSVVEGQETQYF

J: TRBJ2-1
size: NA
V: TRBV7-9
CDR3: CASSLKKRLAGGPYEQFF

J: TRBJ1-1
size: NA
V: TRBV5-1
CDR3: CASRRQEANTEAFF

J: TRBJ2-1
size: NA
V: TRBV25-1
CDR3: CASRSGGSYNEQFF

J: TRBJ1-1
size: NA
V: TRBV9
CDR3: CASSRGWGLNTEAFF

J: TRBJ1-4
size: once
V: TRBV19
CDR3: CASSIDQGKKLFF

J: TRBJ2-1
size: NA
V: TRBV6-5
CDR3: CASSSFGLDAEQFF

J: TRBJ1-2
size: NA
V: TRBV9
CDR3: CASRARGQRSYGYTF

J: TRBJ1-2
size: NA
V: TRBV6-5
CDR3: CASGGMGRGIHGYTF

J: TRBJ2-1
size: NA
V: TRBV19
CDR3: CASSTEGVGLAVNEQFF

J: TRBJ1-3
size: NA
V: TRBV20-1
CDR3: CSASRGSGNTIYF

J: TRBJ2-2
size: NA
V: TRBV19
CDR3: CAGTSGNTGELFF

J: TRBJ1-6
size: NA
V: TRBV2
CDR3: CASSEVAGENSPLHF

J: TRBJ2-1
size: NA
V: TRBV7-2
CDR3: CASSLGLANEQFF

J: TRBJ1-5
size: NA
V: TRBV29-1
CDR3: CSAVEGPNQPQHF

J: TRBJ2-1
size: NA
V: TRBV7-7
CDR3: CASSLGTSGVNEQFF

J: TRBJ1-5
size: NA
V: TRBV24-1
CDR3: CATSAAGALGVNQPQHF

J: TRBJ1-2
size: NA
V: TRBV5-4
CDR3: CASSLAQGRGGYTF

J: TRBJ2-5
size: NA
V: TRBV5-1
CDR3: CASSPTPTGAQETQYF

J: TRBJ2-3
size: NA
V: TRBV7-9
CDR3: CASSLSAGQSDTQYF

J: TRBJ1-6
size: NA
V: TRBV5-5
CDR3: CASSLLTGSPLHF

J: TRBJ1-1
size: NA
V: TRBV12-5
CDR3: CASGPGQINTEAFF

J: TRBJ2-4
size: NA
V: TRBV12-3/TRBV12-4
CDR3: CASGSGLKNIQYF

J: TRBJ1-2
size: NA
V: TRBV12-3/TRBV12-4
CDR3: CASSLTGPYGYTF

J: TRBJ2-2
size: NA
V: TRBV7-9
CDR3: CASSFRTGNTGELFF

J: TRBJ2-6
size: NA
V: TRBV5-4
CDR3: CASSLDRTKRSGANVLTF

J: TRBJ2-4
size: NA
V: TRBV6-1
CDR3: CASSETVGTGVNIQYF

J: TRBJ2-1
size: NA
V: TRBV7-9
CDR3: CASSFGQVGDEQFF

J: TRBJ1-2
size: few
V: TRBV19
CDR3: CASSRGQGNDYGYTF

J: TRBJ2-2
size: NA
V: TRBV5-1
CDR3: CASSWRATNTGELFF

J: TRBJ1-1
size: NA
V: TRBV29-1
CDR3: CSVLGGQGAGNTEAFF

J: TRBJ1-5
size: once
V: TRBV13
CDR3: CASSSGRGGQPQHF

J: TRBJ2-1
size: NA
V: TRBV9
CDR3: CASSLDPAATNEQFF

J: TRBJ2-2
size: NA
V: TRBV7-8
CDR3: CASSPGQGDTGELFF

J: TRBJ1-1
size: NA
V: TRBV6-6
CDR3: CASNFRSGDTEAFF

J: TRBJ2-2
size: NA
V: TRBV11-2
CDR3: CASSWEELGRTNRGELFF

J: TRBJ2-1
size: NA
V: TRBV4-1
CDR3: CASSRRDEQFF

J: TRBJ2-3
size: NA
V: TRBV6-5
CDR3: CASRRTGSTDTQYF

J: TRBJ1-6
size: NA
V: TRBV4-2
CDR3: CASSRGEHNSPLHF

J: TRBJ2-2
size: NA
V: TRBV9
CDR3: CASSGGTGANTGELFF

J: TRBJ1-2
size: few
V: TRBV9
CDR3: CASSALQGSSYGYTF